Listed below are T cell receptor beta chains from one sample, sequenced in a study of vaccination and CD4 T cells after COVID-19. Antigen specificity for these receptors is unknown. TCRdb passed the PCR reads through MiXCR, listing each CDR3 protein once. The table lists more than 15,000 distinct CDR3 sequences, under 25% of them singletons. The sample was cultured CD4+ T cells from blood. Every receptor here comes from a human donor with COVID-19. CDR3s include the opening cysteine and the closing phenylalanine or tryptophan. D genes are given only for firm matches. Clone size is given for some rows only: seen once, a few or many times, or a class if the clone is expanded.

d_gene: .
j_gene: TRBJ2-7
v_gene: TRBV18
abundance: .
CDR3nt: TGTGCCAGCTCACCTCAGGGGTTTAAGAACGAGCAGTACTTC
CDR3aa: CASSPQGFKNEQYF

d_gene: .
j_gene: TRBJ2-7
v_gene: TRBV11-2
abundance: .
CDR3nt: TGTGCCAGCAGCATCGGTTACGAGCAGTACTTC
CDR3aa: CASSIGYEQYF

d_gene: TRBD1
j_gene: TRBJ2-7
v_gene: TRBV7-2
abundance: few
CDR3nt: TGTGCCAGCAGCTCCGGCACCCGGACAGGGGGGTACTACGAGCAGTACTTC
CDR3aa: CASSSGTRTGGYYEQYF

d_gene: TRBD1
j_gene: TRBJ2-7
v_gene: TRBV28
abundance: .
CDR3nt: TGTGCCAGCACCCGCACCGGGACAGGGGCTAACTTC
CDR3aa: CASTRTGTGANF

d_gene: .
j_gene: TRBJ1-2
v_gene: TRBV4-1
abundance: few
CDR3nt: TGCGCCAGCAGCAAAAGTCGGGGCTACACCTTC
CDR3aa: CASSKSRGYTF

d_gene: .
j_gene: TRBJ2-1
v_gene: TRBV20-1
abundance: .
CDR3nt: TGCAGTGCTAGAGAAGGTGAGCAGTTCTTC
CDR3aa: CSAREGEQFF

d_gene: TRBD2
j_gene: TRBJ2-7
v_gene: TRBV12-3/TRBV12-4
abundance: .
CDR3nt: TGTGCCAGCAGTTTGGAGCGGGGTAGCTCCTACGAGCAGTACTTC
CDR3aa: CASSLERGSSYEQYF

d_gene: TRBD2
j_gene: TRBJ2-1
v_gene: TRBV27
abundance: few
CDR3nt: TGTGCCAGCCGTTTGGGAGCGGGGGATGGTGAGCAGTTCTTC
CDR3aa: CASRLGAGDGEQFF

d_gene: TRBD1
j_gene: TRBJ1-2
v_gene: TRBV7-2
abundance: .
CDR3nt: TGTGCCAGCAGCTCCGACAGGGGGCGGGGAGCGGGCTACACCTTC
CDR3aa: CASSSDRGRGAGYTF

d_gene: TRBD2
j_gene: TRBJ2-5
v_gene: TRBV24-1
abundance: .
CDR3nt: TGTGCCACCGCGAATGGAGGTCTAGCGGCCAAAGAGACCCAGTACTTC
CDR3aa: CATANGGLAAKETQYF

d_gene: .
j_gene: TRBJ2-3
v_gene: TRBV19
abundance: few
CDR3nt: TGTGCCATCTCGTCGGGTGCGGGGACCACAGATACGCAGTATTTT
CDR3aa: CAISSGAGTTDTQYF

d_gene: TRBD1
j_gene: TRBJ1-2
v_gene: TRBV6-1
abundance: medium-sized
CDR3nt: TGTGCCGTAACCAGGGGGGGCTATGGCTACACCTTC
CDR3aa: CAVTRGGYGYTF

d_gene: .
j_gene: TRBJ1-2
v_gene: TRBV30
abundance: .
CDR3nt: TGTGCCTGGAGCCTGACAGGTATACACTATGGCTACACCTTC
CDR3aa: CAWSLTGIHYGYTF

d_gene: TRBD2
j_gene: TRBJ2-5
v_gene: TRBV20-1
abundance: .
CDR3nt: TGCAGTGGGGGGGGAGGGGAGCTGCAAGAGACCCAGTACTTC
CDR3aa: CSGGGGELQETQYF

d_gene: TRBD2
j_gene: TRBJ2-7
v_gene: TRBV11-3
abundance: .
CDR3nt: TGTGCCAGCAGCCCTGGTCATGGGGGGGCCTACGAGCAGTACTTC
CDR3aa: CASSPGHGGAYEQYF

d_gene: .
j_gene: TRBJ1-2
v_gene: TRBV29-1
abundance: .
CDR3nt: TGCAGCGTTGAAGAGGGCAGGATAAGTGGCTACACCTTC
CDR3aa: CSVEEGRISGYTF

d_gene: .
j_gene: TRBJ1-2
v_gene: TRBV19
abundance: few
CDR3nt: TGTGCCAGTAGTATTTCGGAATTGGCTTTGGGGGCAGCAGTGTATGGCTACACCTTC
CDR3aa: CASSISELALGAAVYGYTF

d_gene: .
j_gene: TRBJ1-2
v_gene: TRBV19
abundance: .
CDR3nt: TGTGCCAGTAGGAAACAGGGTAACTATGGCTACACCTTC
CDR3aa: CASRKQGNYGYTF

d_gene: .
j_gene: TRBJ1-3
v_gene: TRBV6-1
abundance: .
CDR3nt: TGTGCCAGCAGTCTAGGACAGAGCTCTGGAAACACCATATATTTT
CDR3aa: CASSLGQSSGNTIYF

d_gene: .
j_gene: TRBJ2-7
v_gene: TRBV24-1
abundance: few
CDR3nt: TGTGCCACCAGTGATCCCTCAGGGTCTCCCTACGAGCAGTACTTC
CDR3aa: CATSDPSGSPYEQYF

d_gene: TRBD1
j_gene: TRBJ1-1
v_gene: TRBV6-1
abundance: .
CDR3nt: TGTGCCAGCAATCCCCAGGGGGGAAACACTGAAGCTTTCTTT
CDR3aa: CASNPQGGNTEAFF

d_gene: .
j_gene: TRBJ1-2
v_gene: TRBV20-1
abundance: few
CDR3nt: TGCAGTGCTAGAGATGGGATAAACTATGGCTACACCTTC
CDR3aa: CSARDGINYGYTF

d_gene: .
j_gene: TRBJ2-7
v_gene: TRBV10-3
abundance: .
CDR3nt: TGTGCCATCAGTCCTTCCTACGAGCAGTACTTC
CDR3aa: CAISPSYEQYF

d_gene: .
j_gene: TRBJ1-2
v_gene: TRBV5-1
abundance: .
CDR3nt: TGCGCCAGCAGCTTGAGTAGTCGCGTGGGGTCTGATGGCTACACCTTC
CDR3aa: CASSLSSRVGSDGYTF

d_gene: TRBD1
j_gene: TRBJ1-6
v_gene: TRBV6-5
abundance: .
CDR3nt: TGTGCCAGCAGTTTTGGACAGGGGGTGGATAATTCACCCCTCCACTTT
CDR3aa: CASSFGQGVDNSPLHF

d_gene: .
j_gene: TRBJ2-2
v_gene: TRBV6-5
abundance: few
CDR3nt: TGTGCCAGCAGTTACTCCGACAGGACCGGGGAGCTGTTTTTT
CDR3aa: CASSYSDRTGELFF

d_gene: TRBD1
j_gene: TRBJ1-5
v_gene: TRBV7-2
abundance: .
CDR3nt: TGTGCCAGCAGCTTGCCCGGGACAGGGAATCGGCCCCAGCATTTT
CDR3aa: CASSLPGTGNRPQHF

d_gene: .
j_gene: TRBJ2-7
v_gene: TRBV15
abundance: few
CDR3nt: TGTGCCACCAGCAGAGGCGGGGACTCCTACGAGCAGTACTTC
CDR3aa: CATSRGGDSYEQYF

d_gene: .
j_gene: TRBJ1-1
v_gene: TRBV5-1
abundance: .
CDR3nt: TGCGCCAGCAGCTTGGCCACTGAAGCTTTCTTT
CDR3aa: CASSLATEAFF

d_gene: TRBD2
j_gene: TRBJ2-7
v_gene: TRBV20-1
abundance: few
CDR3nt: TGCAGTGCCCCTGGGACTAGCGTCAACGAGCAGTACTTC
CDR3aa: CSAPGTSVNEQYF

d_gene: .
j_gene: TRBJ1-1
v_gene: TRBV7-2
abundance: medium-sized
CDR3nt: TGTGCCAGCAGGTCTCGTCCGACAGCGGGAGGCACTGAAGCTTTCTTT
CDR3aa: CASRSRPTAGGTEAFF

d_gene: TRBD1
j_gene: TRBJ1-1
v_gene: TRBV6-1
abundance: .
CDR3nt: TGTGCCAGCAGGCCTCCGGGACAGGGTAAAGTCGAAGCTTTCTTT
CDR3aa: CASRPPGQGKVEAFF

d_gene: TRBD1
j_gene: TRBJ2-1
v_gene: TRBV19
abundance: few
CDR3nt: TGTGCCAGTAGTCAAGGACAGGGGGCTTGGAATGAGCAGTTCTTC
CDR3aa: CASSQGQGAWNEQFF

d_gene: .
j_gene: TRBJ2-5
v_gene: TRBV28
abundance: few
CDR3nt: TGTGCCAGCAGTCCCGACCAAACCCCGTACCAAGAGACCCAGTACTTC
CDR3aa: CASSPDQTPYQETQYF